These 26 T cell receptor beta chains share one sample of origin, sequenced in a study of shared clonotypes between healthy human individuals. Sequenced by immunoSEQ multiplex PCR; TCRdb stores in-frame clones only, minus some. The repertoire holds around 440,000 clones, with roughly three quarters as singletons. Sequenced: PBMCs. All receptors derive from a woman aged 40 to 49 in good health. Some clones in this sample may be carry-over from other donors' samples.

This rearrangement joins TRBV2 to TRBJ2-1, with D unresolved. The germline V gene encodes CDR1 SNHLY and CDR2 FYNNEI. V lost 5 bases, J lost 0 bases, and 11 bases lay in between. The CDR3 has 15 residues. CDR3 DNA sequence: TGTGCCAGCAGTACGGATTATTCCTCCTACAATGAGCAGTTCTTC. This sequence encodes CASSTDYSSYNEQFF. Full variable domain (outside the CDR3, taken from reference TRBV2 and TRBJ2-1): EPEVTQTPSHQVTQMGQEVILRCVPISNHLYFYWYRQILGQKVEFLVSFYNNEISEKSEIFDDQFSVERPDGSNFTLKIRSTKLEDSAMYFCASSTDYSSYNEQFFGPGTRLTVL.

Regarding this clone: With only one base between it and a far larger clone, this is likely a read error. Other DNA sequences within the sample encode an identical CDR3. The V and J genes are TRBV30 and TRBJ1-1; D possibly corresponds to TRBD1 (6 bases). Germline V gene data show CDR1 as GTSNPN and CDR2 as SVGIG (reference sequence). The CDR3 sequence is 14 residues long. CDR3 protein: CAAGQRGGTNEAFF. The CDR3 DNA follows: TGTGCTGCGGGACAAAGGGGGGGAACTAATGAAGCTTTCTTT.

The chain is built from TRBV30 and TRBJ2-1; D might be TRBD2 (5 bases). Looked up from germline, CDR1 is GTSNPN and CDR2 is SVGIG (reference sequence). The length of the CDR3 is 13 residues. Trimming shortened V by 2 bases and J by 10 bases, and 15 bases separated the two germline ends. Here the CDR3 reads CAWSPLVSGEQFF. CDR3 nucleotide sequence: TGTGCCTGGAGTCCCCTTGTATCGGGGGAGCAGTTCTTC.

V usage is TRBV5-6 and J usage is TRBJ2-3, with D possibly TRBD2 on 6 matching bases. The CDR3 consists of 16 residues. CDR1 is SGHDT, CDR2 YYEEEE, per germline. With 0 bases removed from V and 2 bases from J, the gap between germline ends came to 13 bases. In DNA, the CDR3 is TGTGCCAGCAGCTTGGTAGTAGCGGAGACCACAGATACGCAGTATTTT. This translates into CASSLVVAETTDTQYF. Using reference TRBV5-6 and TRBJ2-3 for the parts outside the CDR3, the full variable domain is DAGVTQSPTHLIKTRGQQVTLRCSPKSGHDTVSWYQQALGQGPQFIFQYYEEEERQRGNFPDRFSGHQFPNYSSELNVNALLLGDSALYLCASSLVVAETTDTQYFGPGTRLTVL.

V gene TRBV11-2 combines with J gene TRBJ2-7, with TRBD2 identical over 7 bases. Trimming removed 6 bases from V and 0 bases from J; junction bases left unmatched: 14. This CDR3 spans 17 amino acids. Germline V gives CDR1 SGHAT, CDR2 FQNNGV. The CDR3 is CASRPSGKGGSSYEQYF. The CDR3, as DNA: TGTGCCAGCAGACCATCCGGGAAGGGCGGGAGCTCCTACGAGCAGTACTTC. Full variable domain (rest looked up from reference TRBV11-2 and TRBJ2-7): EAGVAQSPRYKIIEKRQSVAFWCNPISGHATLYWYQQILGQGPKLLIQFQNNGVVDDSQLPKDRFSAERLKGVDSTLKIQPAKLEDSAVYLCASRPSGKGGSSYEQYFGPGTRLTVT.

The V and J genes are TRBV7-9 and TRBJ1-3; D is perhaps TRBD1 (5 bases). Per the germline V gene, CDR1 is SEHNR and CDR2 is FQNEAQ (reference sequence). The CDR3 length is 14 residues. Trimming took off 2 bases at V and 2 bases at J, with 7 bases between the two ends. The CDR3 sequence is CASSLQGAGNTIYF. The CDR3, as DNA: TGTGCCAGCAGCTTACAGGGCGCTGGAAACACCATATATTTT.

In this sample, this clone turned up a few times. The chain employs TRBV4-1 and TRBJ2-5, with a tentative D call TRBD1 (5 bases). The J call is in doubt because the DNA end fits TRBJ2-7 better. CDR3 length equals 15 residues. CDR1 MGHRA and CDR2 YSYEKL come from the germline V gene. As DNA, the CDR3 is TGCGCCAGCAGCCAAGTGACAGTTGGGGACTACGAGCAGTACTTC. Translated, it gives CASSQVTVGDYEQYF.

This clone was counted once. The chain links TRBV6-5 to TRBJ1-2, with D possibly TRBD1 on 5 matching bases. V gave up 5 bases and J gave up 7 bases, with 17 bases separating them. Per the germline V gene, CDR1 is MNHEY and CDR2 is SVGAGI. The CDR3 consists of 14 residues. This CDR3 reads CASSLRRGVAGYTF. The CDR3 coding sequence is TGTGCCAGCAGTCTACGGAGGGGCGTCGCTGGCTACACCTTC.

This clone occurred a few times. The chain carries TRBV2 and TRBJ1-1; D unclear. CDR3 length equals 16 residues. The V end lost 3 bases, the J end lost 1 base, and 15 bases lay between the germline ends. In germline, CDR1 is SNHLY, CDR2 FYNNEI. The CDR3 nucleotides read TGTGCCAGCAGTGAGGTGTCGAGGGCGGGGAACACTGAAGCTTTCTTT. Encoded protein: CASSEVSRAGNTEAFF.

This clone has only a few counts. A far larger clone is just one base off, so this is likely a read error. The V and J genes are TRBV6-5 and TRBJ2-7, with 9 bases fitting TRBD1. The V gene end was trimmed by 1 base and the J gene end by 5 bases; junction bases not matched to a gene: 9. This CDR3 spans 16 amino acids. Germline loops: CDR1 MNHEY, CDR2 SVGAGI. DNA for the CDR3: TGTGCCAGCAGTTACTTTCCCGGGACAGGGCTTGACGAGCAGTACTTC. Protein: CASSYFPGTGLDEQYF.

V is TRBV7-9 and J is TRBJ1-4; D is uncertain. The V gene's germline CDR1 is SEHNR and CDR2 FQNEAQ (reference sequence). The V and J ends lost 4 bases and 4 bases respectively, with 13 bases between them. This CDR3 region has 15 residues. CDR3 residues: CASSSRATRNEKLFF. Here the CDR3 DNA reads TGTGCCAGCAGCTCGAGGGCCACCCGTAATGAAAAACTGTTTTTT.

This clone has a handful of counts. V usage is TRBV25-1 and J usage is TRBJ2-7; D is possibly TRBD1 or TRBD2 (5 bases each). Germline CDR1 and CDR2: MGHDK and SYGVNS. V was trimmed by 4 bases and J by 6 bases, leaving 10 bases between them. CDR3 length equals 12 residues. CDR3 in amino acids: CASSGDDGEQYF. The CDR3 region has the DNA TGTGCCAGCAGTGGGGACGACGGCGAGCAGTACTTC.

On this clone itself: This probably arose from a read error, given a far larger clone one base away. This chain joins TRBV13 and TRBJ1-2, with no clear D. V gave up 5 bases and J gave up 4 bases, with 20 bases separating them. Per germline, CDR1 PRHDT and CDR2 FYEKMQ (reference sequence). The CDR3 covers 16 residues. The CDR3 is CASSPYGRGEIYGYTF. CDR3 DNA sequence: TGTGCCAGCAGCCCTTATGGGCGGGGAGAAATCTATGGCTACACCTTC.

Regarding this clone: A much larger clone differs from this one at a single base, so this may be a read error. J is TRBJ2-1 and V is TRBV4-2; D might be TRBD1 or TRBD2, each matching 5 bases. CDR1 LGHNA and CDR2 YNFKEQ come from the germline V gene. The CDR3 extends over 13 amino acids. The CDR3 spells CASNQVGDNEQFF. CDR3 bases: TGTGCCAGCAACCAAGTGGGGGACAATGAGCAGTTCTTC.

This clone was detected once. The chain has TRBV29-1 and TRBJ2-2, with a weak D call TRBD2 (6 bases). Per germline, CDR1 SQVTM and CDR2 ANQGSEA. The CDR3 covers 14 residues. The V end lost 4 bases, the J end lost 5 bases, and 14 bases lay between the germline ends. The CDR3 is CSVGPMGGTGELFF. CDR3 nucleotide sequence: TGCAGCGTTGGACCAATGGGGGGTACCGGGGAGCTGTTTTTT.

This chain uses TRBV29-1 with TRBJ2-3, with TRBD2 matching 12 bases. Germline V gives CDR1 SQVTM, CDR2 ANQGSEA. V shed 5 bases, J shed 0 bases, and the junction held 3 bases outside the gene matches. The length of the CDR3 is 15 residues. CDR3 DNA sequence: TGCAGCGTTTTCCTAGCGGGAGGGAGCACAGATACGCAGTATTTT. Amino acid sequence: CSVFLAGGSTDTQYF.

This clone was detected many times. This sample includes further DNA sequences coding for the same CDR3. The chain recombines TRBV5-6 with TRBJ1-4; 8 nucleotides align to TRBD1. Trimming took 2 bases from V and 8 from J; bases not matched to a gene: 11. This CDR3 has 16 amino acids. The V gene's germline CDR1 is SGHDT and CDR2 YYEEEE. CDR3 sequence (DNA): TGTGCCAGCAGCTTATCGACAGGGGCCGCAAGCGAAAAACTGTTTTTT. Its translation is CASSLSTGAASEKLFF.

This clone was counted at least ten times. Relative to the germline gene, one junction end is altered; a read error may explain this. The sample carries other DNA sequences with the same CDR3. V is TRBV7-7 and J is TRBJ2-1, with 7 bases that match TRBD2. This CDR3 region has 14 residues. Germline loops: CDR1 SSHAT, CDR2 FNYEAQ (reference sequence). CDR3 in amino acids: CASSRSSGYNEQFF. The DNA for the CDR3 is TGTGCTAGCAGCCGTTCTAGCGGTTACAATGAGCAGTTCTTC.

The chain employs TRBV19 and TRBJ1-5, with a tentative D call TRBD1 (5 bases). This CDR3 has 13 residues. Germline CDR1 and CDR2: LNHDA and SQIVND (reference sequence). V lost 8 bases and J lost 8, with 16 bases in between. This chain's CDR3 is CASARGVEEPQHF. The DNA of the CDR3 is TGTGCCAGTGCCCGGGGGGTGGAGGAGCCCCAGCATTTT.

With respect to this clone: Additional DNA sequences in this sample encode the identical CDR3. J is TRBJ2-1 and V is TRBV30, with unresolved D. CDR1 is GTSNPN and CDR2 is SVGIG in the germline V gene (reference sequence). V lost 0 bases and J 3 bases, leaving 6 bases between the germline ends. This CDR3 has 13 amino acids. In nucleotides, the CDR3 is TGTGCCTGGAGTGTGAGTCTCTACAATGAGCAGTTCTTC. Residues: CAWSVSLYNEQFF.

V is TRBV2 and J is TRBJ1-5, with D possibly matching TRBD1 (5 bases). V was cut by 3 bases and J by 7 bases, with 10 bases left in between. The CDR3 totals 13 residues. Germline CDR1 is SNHLY and CDR2 is FYNNEI. The CDR3 region has the DNA TGTGCCAGCAGTGATTGGGGGGAACAGCCCCAGCATTTT. This sequence encodes CASSDWGEQPQHF.

In this sample, this clone turned up a few times. The chain carries TRBV6-6 and TRBJ2-7; D gene unclear. Germline V gene sequence: CDR1 MNHNY, CDR2 SVGAGI (reference sequence). The V end was cut by 3 bases, the J end by 2 bases, with 8 bases between. The CDR3 is 13 amino acids. The CDR3 loop is CASSYTATYEQYF. DNA of the CDR3: TGTGCCAGCAGTTATACGGCGACCTACGAGCAGTACTTC.

The chain couples TRBV19 to TRBJ2-7, with D possibly being TRBD2 (5 bases). CDR3 length: 15 residues. CDR1 LNHDA and CDR2 SQIVND come from the germline V gene (reference sequence). The V end lost 1 base, the J end lost 3 bases, and 13 bases lay between the germline ends. DNA of the CDR3: TGTGCCAGTAGTATAGGGGCGGGCCGGCTCTACGAGCAGTACTTC. It specifies CASSIGAGRLYEQYF.

The rearrangement joins TRBV19 to TRBJ1-2; possible D gene TRBD1, 5 bases. V was clipped by 5 bases and J by 8 bases, with 24 bases between them. Germline V lookup: CDR1 LNHDA, CDR2 SQIVND (reference sequence). This CDR3 is 16 amino acids long. DNA of the CDR3: TGTGCCAGTAGTTCGACCGACGGGACCCCTTCAAGGGGCTACACCTTC. Translated, it gives CASSSTDGTPSRGYTF.

In the case of this clone: A single base separates this from a much larger clone, so it may be a read error. The same CDR3 can be traced to other DNA sequences in this sample. This chain connects TRBV9 to TRBJ1-1; D unresolved. The V gene's germline CDR1 is SGDLS and CDR2 YYNGEE. This CDR3 is 13 amino acids long. V was cut by 0 bases and J by 4 bases, with 7 bases left in between. The CDR3 DNA sequence: TGTGCCAGCAGCGTAGGAAGTGGCACTGAAGCTTTCTTT. Translating gives CASSVGSGTEAFF.

This clone was observed a single time. The chain has TRBV7-2 and TRBJ2-1; D is unclear. In germline, CDR1 is SGHTA, CDR2 FQGNSA. V was cut by 5 bases and J by 5 bases, with 13 bases left in between. The CDR3 consists of 14 residues. CDR3: CASSPDHGHNEQFF. The CDR3 bases are TGTGCCAGCAGCCCGGACCACGGCCACAATGAGCAGTTCTTC.